This TCR beta chain is from a study of OX40 agonist ivuxolimab in advanced cancers. The wider study: Hepatocellular carcinoma, melanoma, renal cell or head and neck cancer was diagnosed in the dose-escalation patients.

V gave up 3 bases and J gave up 1 base, with 10 bases separating them. The CDR3 is made up of 14 amino acids. CDR1 and CDR2 from the germline V gene are SGHRS and YFSETQ. Sequencing used immunoSEQ multiplex PCR; TCRdb keeps in-frame clones, though not all of them. The table records approximately 74,000 clones, around 90% of them present only once. The source of this sequence is an adult with an advanced solid tumor such as melanoma, head and neck, liver or kidney cancer. This sequence joins TRBV5-1 and TRBJ1-2, with unresolved D. Source: CD4+ or CD8+ T cells sorted from blood, taken in a trial of the OX40 agonist ivuxolimab. In DNA, the CDR3 is TGCGCCAGCAGCTCTCTAGAGGGTAACTATGGCTACACCTTC. This codes for CASSSLEGNYGYTF.